The 30 T cell receptor beta chains below were found in one sample sequenced in a study of response to subunit inactivated influenza vaccine (dated by TCRdb to 2017 to 2018). Libraries were built with RT-PCR. The data were produced on an Illumina HiSeq 2500. Starting from the raw public reads, TCRdb applied fastp trimming at Q25, assembled clones with MiXCR and retained in-frame beta chains. Every entry covers one CDR3 protein and lists the most common genes and DNA from its rows. Present in this sample are roughly 180,000 distinct CDR3 sequences, about 10% of which were seen just once. Roughly 10% of the sample comes from the top ten. Specimen: non-naive T cells sorted from PBMCs, collected on the day of vaccination. Read against the paper, the sample's cell subset or site label means: memory T cell fraction. All receptors derive from a man aged 50 to 59 who received an inactivated influenza vaccine. Donor details come from another sample of the same person, matched by shared clones.

This clonotype was seen repeatedly, ten times or more. The chain links TRBV15 to TRBJ2-3; a weak D match, TRBD2 (6 bases). The V and J ends lost 3 bases and 0 bases respectively, with 13 bases between them. Per germline, CDR1 LNHNV and CDR2 YYDKDF (reference sequence). This CDR3 is built from 16 residues. In nucleotides, the CDR3 is TGTGCCACCAGCAGGGGAAGCGGGTCGAGCACAGATACGCAGTATTTT. Its protein is CATSRGSGSSTDTQYF.

This chain connects TRBV13 to TRBJ1-5; D not resolved. With 5 bases removed from V and 4 bases from J, the gap between germline ends came to 9 bases. This CDR3 is built from 13 residues. CDR1 is PRHDT and CDR2 is FYEKMQ in the germline V gene (reference sequence). The CDR3 DNA follows: TGTGCCAGCAGCGCTGGGCGGAATCAGCCCCAGCATTTT. It translates to CASSAGRNQPQHF.

This clonotype was recorded a few times. The chain recombines TRBV27 with TRBJ2-5, with D perhaps matching TRBD2 (5 bases). Germline CDR1 MNHEY, CDR2 SMNVEV (reference sequence). This CDR3 spans 14 amino acids. Trimming removed 10 bases from V and 5 bases from J, with 20 bases in between. CDR3 bases: TGTGCCACCGGTTCTGGTCTGAGCGGTGAGACCCAGTACTTC. Protein product: CATGSGLSGETQYF.

CDR3 coding DNA: TGTGCCAGCAGCTTGTATGGAGTGACTAGCGGGAGTTCAGATACGCAGTATTTT. Protein: CASSLYGVTSGSSDTQYF. The rearrangement links TRBV5-6 to TRBJ2-3, with TRBD2 matching 12 bases. This CDR3 comprises 18 residues. After removal of 1 base from V and 4 bases from J, the junction contained 10 bases not matched to a gene. Germline V gene sequence: CDR1 SGHDT, CDR2 YYEEEE. The entire variable domain, with the rest obtained from reference TRBV5-6 and TRBJ2-3, is as follows: DAGVTQSPTHLIKTRGQQVTLRCSPKSGHDTVSWYQQALGQGPQFIFQYYEEEERQRGNFPDRFSGHQFPNYSSELNVNALLLGDSALYLCASSLYGVTSGSSDTQYFGPGTRLTVL.

This clonotype was counted between two and nine times. V usage is TRBV7-2 and J usage is TRBJ2-3, with D perhaps TRBD1 (6 bases). V lost 2 bases and J lost 0, with 9 bases in between. This CDR3 is 15 amino acids long. Germline V gene sequence: CDR1 SGHTA, CDR2 FQGNSA. The CDR3 sequence: CASSLWDISTDTQYF. The CDR3 DNA reads as TGTGCCAGCAGCTTATGGGACATTAGCACAGATACGCAGTATTTT. Full variable domain (missing parts from reference TRBV7-2 and TRBJ2-3): GAGVSQSPSNKVTEKGKDVELRCDPISGHTALYWYRQSLGQGLEFLIYFQGNSAPDKSGLPSDRFSAERTGGSVSTLTIQRTQQEDSAVYLCASSLWDISTDTQYFGPGTRLTVL.

This clonotype was seen a handful of times. The chain recombines TRBV6-2 or TRBV6-3 with TRBJ2-7; TRBD2 agrees at 11 bases. Germline assignment: CDR1 MNHEY and CDR2 SVGEGT. The ends lost 5 bases at V and 7 bases at J; junction bases unmatched: 7. The CDR3 totals 14 residues. The CDR3: CASSKLAGVLEQYF. The CDR3 DNA sequence: TGTGCCAGCAGTAAACTAGCGGGAGTTCTTGAGCAGTACTTC.

There are a few counts of this clonotype. The chain is built from TRBV20-1 and TRBJ2-7, with D possibly TRBD1 on 6 matching bases. The CDR3 runs 12 residues. CDR1 and CDR2 (germline): DFQATT, SNEGSKA (reference sequence). V lost 7 bases and J lost 3, with 13 bases in between. The CDR3 region is CSGGQSRYEQYF. The CDR3 DNA follows: TGCAGTGGAGGACAGAGCCGCTACGAGCAGTACTTC.

The CDR3 here is CASSYRPSYEQYF. The CDR3 DNA reads TGTGCCAGCAGCTACCGTCCTTCCTACGAGCAGTACTTC. The rearrangement links TRBV11-3 to TRBJ2-7; D is undetermined. CDR3 length equals 13 residues. The V and J ends lost 4 bases and 1 base respectively, with 8 bases between them. Per the germline V gene, CDR1 is SGHNT and CDR2 is YENEEA.

This clonotype showed up just a few times. The chain links TRBV12-3 or TRBV12-4 to TRBJ1-1; tentative D call: TRBD1 (5 bases). The V and J ends lost 6 bases and 2 bases respectively, with 13 bases between them. CDR3 length: 14 residues. The CDR3 region has the DNA TGTGCCAGCAGGCACCCGACAGATAACACTGAAGCTTTCTTT. Residues: CASRHPTDNTEAFF.

This clonotype came up many times. The chain uses TRBV11-2 and TRBJ1-2; D gene uncertain. The germline V gene encodes CDR1 SGHAT and CDR2 FQNNGV. The CDR3 extends over 13 amino acids. The germline V and J ends were trimmed by 7 bases and 5 bases, with 14 bases remaining between them. The CDR3 bases are TGTGCCAGCAACTCGGTACAGAAATATGGCTACACCTTC. Amino acid sequence: CASNSVQKYGYTF.

This clonotype was counted between two and nine times. The chain links TRBV5-6 to TRBJ2-3; D possibly corresponds to TRBD1 (5 bases). With 0 bases removed from V and 14 bases from J, the gap between germline ends came to 10 bases. Germline loops: CDR1 SGHDT, CDR2 YYEEEE. The CDR3 covers 11 residues. CDR3 amino acids: CASSLEGLRYF. The CDR3 coding sequence is TGTGCCAGCAGCTTGGAGGGGCTCCGGTATTTT.

The DNA for the CDR3 is TGTGCCAGCAGCCAAGCCAAGGCCTGGACCCAGTACTTC. Translating gives CASSQAKAWTQYF. This rearrangement joins TRBV4-2 to TRBJ2-5; D unresolved. There are 13 residues in the CDR3. The germline gives CDR1 LGHNA, CDR2 YNFKEQ. V was cut by 1 base and J by 7 bases, with 10 bases left in between.

This clonotype has only a few counts. The chain has TRBV5-6 and TRBJ2-5; D remains unclear. V dropped 1 base and J dropped 1 base, with 5 bases sitting between them. The germline CDR1 and CDR2 sequences are SGHDT and YYEEEE. This CDR3 has 13 residues. As DNA, the CDR3 is TGTGCCAGCAGCTTGCCCAGCCAAGAGACCCAGTACTTC. As protein: CASSLPSQETQYF. Using reference TRBV5-6 and TRBJ2-5 for the parts outside the CDR3, the full variable domain is DAGVTQSPTHLIKTRGQQVTLRCSPKSGHDTVSWYQQALGQGPQFIFQYYEEEERQRGNFPDRFSGHQFPNYSSELNVNALLLGDSALYLCASSLPSQETQYFGPGTRLLVL.

This chain links TRBV9 with TRBJ2-7; D is possibly TRBD1 (6 bases). The CDR3 has 16 amino acids. CDR1 is SGDLS and CDR2 is YYNGEE in the germline V gene. Trimming stripped 1 base from V and 3 bases from J, with 17 bases between. The CDR3 DNA reads as TGTGCCAGCAGCGTATCTGCAACAGGGATACGCTACGAGCAGTACTTC. Residues: CASSVSATGIRYEQYF.

This clonotype was detected only a few times. This chain connects TRBV9 to TRBJ2-3; 8 nucleotides align to TRBD2. The V gene end was trimmed by 4 bases and the J gene end by 1 base; junction bases not matched to a gene: 11. The CDR3 is 17 residues long. The germline CDR1 and CDR2 sequences are SGDLS and YYNGEE. The CDR3 here is CASSTRPSGSGTDTQYF. The CDR3 bases are TGTGCCAGCAGCACCAGACCAAGCGGGAGTGGCACAGATACGCAGTATTTT.

A few counts support this clonotype. The chain carries TRBV9 and TRBJ2-7; D gene ambiguous. The V end was cut by 7 bases, the J end by 2 bases, with 16 bases between. This CDR3 spans 14 amino acids. Germline V gene sequence: CDR1 SGDLS, CDR2 YYNGEE. CDR3 loop: CASSPGSATYEQYF. The CDR3, as DNA: TGTGCCAGCTCTCCCGGAAGCGCGACCTACGAGCAGTACTTC.

As regards this clonotype: With a much larger clone just one base away, this may be a read error. The chain employs TRBV20-1 and TRBJ2-5, with 12 bases fitting TRBD2. CDR1 and CDR2 (germline): DFQATT, SNEGSKA (reference sequence). This CDR3 comprises 16 residues. The CDR3 spells CCARALAGGRGETQYF. The CDR3, as DNA: TGCTGTGCTAGAGCCCTAGCGGGAGGGCGAGGGGAGACCCAGTACTTC.

V is TRBV11-2 and J is TRBJ2-1, with D possibly being TRBD2 (6 bases). The V and J ends lost 4 bases and 6 bases respectively, with 16 bases between them. Germline CDR1 SGHAT, CDR2 FQNNGV. CDR3 length equals 15 residues. CDR3: CASSSAFLARNEQFF. The CDR3 nucleotides read TGTGCCAGCAGCTCCGCCTTCCTAGCGCGCAATGAGCAGTTCTTC.

This clonotype has ten or more counts. The chain couples TRBV6-2 or TRBV6-3 to TRBJ1-5, with TRBD1 matching over 8 bases. Per germline, CDR1 MNHEY and CDR2 SVGEGT. V lost 2 bases to trimming and J lost 3 bases; unmatched junction nucleotides: 3. This CDR3 spans 15 amino acids. The CDR3 here is CASSYNRGFNQPQHF. As DNA, the CDR3 is TGTGCCAGCAGTTACAACAGGGGGTTCAATCAGCCCCAGCATTTT.

This clonotype was recorded at least ten times. The CDR3 region has the DNA TGTGCCAGCAGCTTGCTGGCAGGACTCCCCCAAGAGACCCAGTACTTC. It is translated as CASSLLAGLPQETQYF. This chain connects TRBV7-8 to TRBJ2-5; a weak D match, TRBD2 (5 bases). The V end lost 3 bases, the J end lost 1 base, and 15 bases lay between the germline ends. The CDR3 covers 16 residues. From germline, CDR1 is SGHVS and CDR2 FQNEAQ.

This clonotype was found a few times. CDR3 nucleotide sequence: TGTGCCAGCAGTTTAGCGGTGGGACAGGGTGGAGGGACCCAGTACTTC. As protein: CASSLAVGQGGGTQYF. The chain employs TRBV12-3 or TRBV12-4 and TRBJ2-5; 9 bases agree with TRBD1. After removal of 0 bases from V and 7 bases from J, the junction contained 9 bases not matched to a gene. The CDR3 sequence is 16 residues long.

This clonotype was observed many times. This sequence joins TRBV14 and TRBJ2-1, with TRBD2 matching 7 bases. V lost 2 bases to trimming and J lost 0 bases; unmatched junction nucleotides: 4. The CDR3 has 16 amino acids. CDR1 is SGHDN, CDR2 FVKESK, per germline. The CDR3 loop reads CASSQLAGRSYNEQFF. CDR3 DNA: TGTGCCAGCAGCCAATTAGCGGGCCGCTCCTACAATGAGCAGTTCTTC.

Only a few counts were recorded for this clonotype. The chain has TRBV4-2 and TRBJ2-1, with 9 bases aligning to TRBD1. Germline trimming cut 3 bases from V and 9 bases from J; bases unmatched to any gene: 6. The CDR3 runs 14 residues. Germline V gives CDR1 LGHNA, CDR2 YNFKEQ. CDR3 sequence reads: CASSQIQGAAEQFF. The CDR3 bases are TGTGCCAGCAGCCAGATACAGGGGGCCGCTGAGCAGTTCTTC.

The gene calls are TRBV12-3 or TRBV12-4 and TRBJ1-3; no firm D call. Trimming took off 6 bases at V and 0 bases at J, with 6 bases between the two ends. The CDR3 runs 13 residues. The CDR3 here is CASSRISGNTIYF. The CDR3 region has the DNA TGTGCCAGCAGCCGGATCTCTGGAAACACCATATATTTT.

This clonotype has only a few counts. The chain couples TRBV6-2 or TRBV6-3 to TRBJ2-6, with D hard to call. The CDR3 covers 16 residues. V was pared by 6 bases and J by 0 bases, with 12 bases between. The germline V gene encodes CDR1 MNHEY and CDR2 SVGEGT. CDR3: CASSYPKSSGANVLTF. CDR3 nucleotide sequence: TGTGCCAGCAGCTACCCCAAAAGCTCTGGGGCCAACGTCCTGACTTTC.

The rearrangement links TRBV7-2 to TRBJ1-6, with TRBD1 as a possible D gene (6 bases). There are 13 residues in the CDR3. Germline V gives CDR1 SGHTA, CDR2 FQGNSA. The V and J ends lost 8 bases and 7 bases respectively, with 12 bases between them. The CDR3 region has the DNA TGTGCCAGCTCGCGAGGGGGGAATTCACCCCTCCACTTT. This sequence encodes CASSRGGNSPLHF.

This clonotype came up a few times. This rearrangement joins TRBV10-3 to TRBJ1-1, with D maybe TRBD1 (6 bases). Trimming took off 0 bases at V and 4 bases at J, with 15 bases between the two ends. CDR1 is ENHRY and CDR2 is SYGVKD in the germline V gene. CDR3 length equals 16 residues. The CDR3: CAISESGAPRGTEAFF. The CDR3 region has the DNA TGTGCCATCAGTGAGTCGGGGGCACCGAGGGGCACTGAAGCTTTCTTT.

This clonotype has a count of ten or more. The genes are TRBV9 and TRBJ2-3, with 8 bases fitting TRBD2. CDR3 length equals 15 residues. Trimming took 6 bases from V and 2 from J; bases not matched to a gene: 8. CDR1 and CDR2 from the germline V gene are SGDLS and YYNGEE. In DNA, the CDR3 is TGTGCCAGCAACCGGGAGGGCAGGGACACAGATACGCAGTATTTT. Translated: CASNREGRDTDTQYF.

The chain links TRBV20-1 to TRBJ2-4; 7 bases are shared with TRBD2. Trimming removed 2 bases from V and 4 bases from J; junction bases left unmatched: 5. CDR1 DFQATT and CDR2 SNEGSKA come from the germline V gene (reference sequence). The CDR3 totals 14 residues. The CDR3 DNA reads as TGCAGTGCTAGACCCCAAGCGGGAAAAAACATTCAGTACTTC. Translation: CSARPQAGKNIQYF.

This clonotype showed up just a few times. The chain links TRBV20-1 to TRBJ1-4; 7 bases fit TRBD1. CDR1 and CDR2 from the germline V gene are DFQATT and SNEGSKA (reference sequence). J gave up 7 bases and V 6 bases, and 8 bases lay outside the gene matches. The CDR3 runs to 13 residues. The CDR3 loop reads CSATGSVAEKLFF. CDR3 in DNA: TGCAGTGCGACAGGGTCCGTGGCTGAAAAACTGTTTTTT.